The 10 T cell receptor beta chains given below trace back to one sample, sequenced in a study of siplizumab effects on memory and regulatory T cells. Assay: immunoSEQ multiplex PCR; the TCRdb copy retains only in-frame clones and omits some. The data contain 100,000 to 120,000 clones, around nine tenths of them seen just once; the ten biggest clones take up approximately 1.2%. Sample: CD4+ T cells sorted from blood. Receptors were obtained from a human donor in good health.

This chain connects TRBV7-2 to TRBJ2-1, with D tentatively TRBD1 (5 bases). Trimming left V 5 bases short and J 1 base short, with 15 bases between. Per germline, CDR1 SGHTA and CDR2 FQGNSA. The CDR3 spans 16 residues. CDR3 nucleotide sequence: TGTGCCAGCAGCCAGAGACAGCTGCTATCCTACAATGAGCAGTTCTTC. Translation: CASSQRQLLSYNEQFF.

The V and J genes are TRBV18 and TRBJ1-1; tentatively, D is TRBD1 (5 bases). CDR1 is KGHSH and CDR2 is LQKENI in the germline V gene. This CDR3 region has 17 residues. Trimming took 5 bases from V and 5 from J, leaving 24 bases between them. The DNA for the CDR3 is TGTGCCAGCTCATCCTCCGGGACGAGATTGTTGGGGACTGAAGCTTTCTTT. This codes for CASSSSGTRLLGTEAFF.

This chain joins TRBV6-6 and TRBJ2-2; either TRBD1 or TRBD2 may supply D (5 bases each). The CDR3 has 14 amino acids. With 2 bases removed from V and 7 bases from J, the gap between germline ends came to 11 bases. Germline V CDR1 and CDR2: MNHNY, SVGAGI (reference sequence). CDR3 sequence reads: CASSYGPRGGELFF. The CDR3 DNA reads TGTGCCAGCAGTTACGGTCCGAGGGGCGGGGAGCTGTTTTTT.

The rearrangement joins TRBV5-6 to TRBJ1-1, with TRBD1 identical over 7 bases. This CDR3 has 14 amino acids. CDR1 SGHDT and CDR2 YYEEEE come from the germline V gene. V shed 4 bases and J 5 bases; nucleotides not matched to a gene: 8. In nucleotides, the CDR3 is TGTGCCAGCAGCACTCCAGGGGGTTTTACTGAAGCTTTCTTT. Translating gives CASSTPGGFTEAFF. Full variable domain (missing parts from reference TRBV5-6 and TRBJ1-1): DAGVTQSPTHLIKTRGQQVTLRCSPKSGHDTVSWYQQALGQGPQFIFQYYEEEERQRGNFPDRFSGHQFPNYSSELNVNALLLGDSALYLCASSTPGGFTEAFFGQGTRLTVV.

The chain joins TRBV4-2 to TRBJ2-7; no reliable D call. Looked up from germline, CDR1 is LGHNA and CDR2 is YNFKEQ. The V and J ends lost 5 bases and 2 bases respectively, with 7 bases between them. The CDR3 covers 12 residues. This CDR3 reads CASSSDAYEQYF. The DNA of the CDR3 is TGTGCCAGCAGCTCGGACGCCTACGAGCAGTACTTC.

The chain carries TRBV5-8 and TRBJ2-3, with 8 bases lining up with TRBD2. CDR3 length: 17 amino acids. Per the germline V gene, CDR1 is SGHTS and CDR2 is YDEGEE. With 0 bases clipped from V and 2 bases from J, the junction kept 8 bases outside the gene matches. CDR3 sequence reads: CASSLGVAGTYTDTQYF. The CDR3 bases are TGTGCCAGCAGCTTGGGGGTAGCGGGGACTTACACAGATACGCAGTATTTT.

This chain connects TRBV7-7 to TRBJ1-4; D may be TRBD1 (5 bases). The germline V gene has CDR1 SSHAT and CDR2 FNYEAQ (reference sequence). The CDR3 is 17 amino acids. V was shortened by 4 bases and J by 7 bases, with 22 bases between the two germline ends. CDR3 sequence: CASSCRDQGRSAEKLFF. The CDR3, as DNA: TGTGCCAGCAGCTGCAGGGATCAGGGACGGAGTGCTGAAAAACTGTTTTTT.

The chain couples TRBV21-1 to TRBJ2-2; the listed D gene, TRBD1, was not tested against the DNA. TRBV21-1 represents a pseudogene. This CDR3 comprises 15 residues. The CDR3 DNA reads TGTGCCAGCAGCACCCACAGGGGAGGTAACGGGGAGCTGTTTTTT. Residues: CASSTHRGGNGELFF.

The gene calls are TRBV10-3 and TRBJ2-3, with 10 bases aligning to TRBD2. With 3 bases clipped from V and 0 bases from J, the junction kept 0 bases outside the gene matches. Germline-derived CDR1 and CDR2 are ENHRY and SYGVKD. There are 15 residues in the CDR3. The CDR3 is CAISEAGGSTDTQYF. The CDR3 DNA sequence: TGTGCCATCAGTGAAGCGGGGGGGAGCACAGATACGCAGTATTTT.

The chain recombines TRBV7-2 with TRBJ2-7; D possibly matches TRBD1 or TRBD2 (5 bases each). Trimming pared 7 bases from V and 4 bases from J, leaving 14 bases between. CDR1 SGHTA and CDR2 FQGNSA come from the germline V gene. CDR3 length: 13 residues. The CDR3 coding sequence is TGTGCCAGCACCCTGGGACGGAATTACGAGCAGTACTTC. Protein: CASTLGRNYEQYF.